This entry lists 32 T cell receptor beta chains sequenced from one sample in a study of blood T cell repertoires in COVID-19. Libraries were prepared by immunoSEQ multiplex PCR; TCRdb keeps only in-frame clonotypes and omits some of them. The table has around 210,000 clones, 84% seen once. Sequencing was carried out using peripheral blood. The receptors stem from a human donor in a cohort sampled during active COVID-19.

The chain joins TRBV4-1 to TRBJ1-5; D might be TRBD1 (6 bases). V lost 1 base, J lost 7 bases, and 29 bases lay in between. CDR3 length: 20 amino acids. CDR1 MGHRA and CDR2 YSYEKL come from the germline V gene. In DNA, the CDR3 is TGCGCCAGCAGCCAAGGTTCGGGGAGGGGGAACAACATCATCCCACAGCCCCAGCATTTT. Protein sequence: CASSQGSGRGNNIIPQPQHF.

This rearrangement joins TRBV27 to TRBJ2-1; 7 bases agree with TRBD2. The CDR3 length is 15 residues. Germline trimming cut 4 bases from V and 6 bases from J; bases unmatched to any gene: 9. Per germline, CDR1 MNHEY and CDR2 SMNVEV (reference sequence). CDR3 nucleotide sequence: TGTGCCAGCAGTTCAGTGGGAGGGCCTAGCAATGAGCAGTTCTTC. Translated: CASSSVGGPSNEQFF.

This chain links TRBV5-4 with TRBJ2-3; D is uncertain. Germline V CDR1 and CDR2: SGHNT, YYREEE (reference sequence). V lost 0 bases and J lost 3, with 5 bases in between. This CDR3 region has 13 residues. The CDR3 protein is CASSLANTDTQYF. The CDR3 DNA is TGTGCCAGCAGCTTGGCCAATACAGATACGCAGTATTTT.

Only a few counts were recorded for this clone. The chain employs TRBV7-6 and TRBJ2-6; TRBD1 might be the D (6 bases). The germline V and J ends were trimmed by 1 base and 0 bases, with 10 bases remaining between them. Germline V CDR1 and CDR2: SGHVS, FNYEAQ. This CDR3 comprises 17 residues. The CDR3 sequence is CASSLEQGFSGANVLTF. Written as DNA, the CDR3 is TGTGCCAGCAGCTTAGAACAGGGTTTCTCTGGGGCCAACGTCCTGACTTTC.

The rearrangement joins TRBV21-1 to TRBJ2-4; the DNA was not used to check the table's D call, TRBD2. TRBV21-1 is noted as a pseudogene. There are 17 residues in the CDR3. CDR3: CASSKGVERECRNIQYF. DNA of the CDR3: TGTGCCAGCAGCAAAGGAGTTGAGCGGGAGTGCCGAAACATTCAGTACTTC.

The J gene is TRBJ2-7, the V gene TRBV5-1, with TRBD2 identical over 11 bases. CDR1 is SGHRS and CDR2 is YFSETQ in the germline V gene. Germline trimming cut 2 bases from V and 4 bases from J; bases unmatched to any gene: 11. The CDR3 length is 17 residues. CDR3 coding DNA: TGCGCCAGCAGCTTCCCGTCCGGGACTAGCGGCTTATACGAGCAGTACTTC. Encoded protein: CASSFPSGTSGLYEQYF.

The rearrangement joins TRBV5-4 to TRBJ1-2; 7 nucleotides align to TRBD1. Germline CDR1 is SGHNT and CDR2 is YYREEE (reference sequence). The CDR3 totals 13 residues. J was trimmed by 5 bases and V by 0 bases; bases with no gene match: 1. The CDR3 sequence is CASSLGRGYGYTF. DNA of the CDR3: TGTGCCAGCAGCTTGGGCAGGGGGTATGGCTACACCTTC.

V gene TRBV19 combines with J gene TRBJ2-5; 10 bases match TRBD1. CDR3 length equals 14 residues. Germline trimming cut 5 bases from V and 4 bases from J; bases unmatched to any gene: 4. Germline CDR1 and CDR2: LNHDA and SQIVND (reference sequence). In nucleotides, the CDR3 is TGTGCCAGTAGTCTGACAGGGGGCGCAGAGACCCAGTACTTC. It translates to CASSLTGGAETQYF.

This clone was seen just once. This chain uses TRBV7-8 with TRBJ2-2, with 14 bases fitting TRBD2. J gave up 7 bases and V 5 bases, and 6 bases lay outside the gene matches. CDR1 is SGHVS and CDR2 is FQNEAQ in the germline V gene. The CDR3 covers 16 residues. The CDR3 DNA reads as TGTGCCAGCAGCCGAGGGACTAGCGGGAGAGGCGGGGAGCTGTTTTTT. Its protein is CASSRGTSGRGGELFF.

This clone was counted between two and nine times. This chain connects TRBV7-2 to TRBJ2-5; TRBD1 aligns across 8 bases. The V segment lost 5 bases and the J segment 5 bases; nucleotides outside the gene matches: 16. CDR3 length: 17 residues. Looked up from germline, CDR1 is SGHTA and CDR2 is FQGNSA. CDR3 bases: TGTGCCAGCAGCCAGACTACCAGGGGGCTGGCTGCGGAGACCCAGTACTTC. Translated, it gives CASSQTTRGLAAETQYF.

V gene TRBV28 combines with J gene TRBJ2-7; TRBD2 matches at 13 bases. CDR3 size: 17 residues. The V gene end was trimmed by 8 bases and the J gene end by 0 bases; junction bases not matched to a gene: 10. Germline V gives CDR1 MDHEN, CDR2 SYDVKM. CDR3 amino acids: CASSAGGLAGLSYEQYF. The CDR3 DNA reads TGTGCCAGCTCCGCAGGGGGACTAGCGGGACTCTCCTACGAGCAGTACTTC.

The chain uses TRBV28 and TRBJ1-1; perhaps TRBD1 as D (6 bases). The CDR3 runs 15 residues. Looked up from germline, CDR1 is MDHEN and CDR2 is SYDVKM. Trimming pared 2 bases from V and 3 bases from J, leaving 13 bases between. The CDR3 sequence: CASSLLGAPDTEAFF. DNA of the CDR3: TGTGCCAGCAGTTTACTGGGGGCGCCGGACACTGAAGCTTTCTTT.

The chain links TRBV21-1 to TRBJ2-1; TRBD2 reflects the table's D call only, with no check against the DNA. TRBV21-1 is reported as a pseudogene. The CDR3 runs 15 residues. CDR3 residues: CASSKSKRRGNEQFF. The DNA of the CDR3 is TGTGCCAGCAGCAAAAGTAAGCGGCGGGGAAATGAGCAGTTCTTC.

This chain uses TRBV5-4 with TRBJ2-1; 8 nucleotides line up with TRBD2. Germline trimming cut 4 bases from V and 2 bases from J; bases unmatched to any gene: 5. Germline V gene data show CDR1 as SGHNT and CDR2 as YYREEE (reference sequence). CDR3 size: 15 residues. Here the CDR3 DNA reads TGTGCCAGCAGCAGAAGCGGGGGCCCCTACAATGAGCAGTTCTTC. It specifies CASSRSGGPYNEQFF.

The chain carries TRBV18 and TRBJ2-7; 7 bases align to TRBD2. V dropped 0 bases and J dropped 7; count of bases not matched to a gene: 12. The CDR3 covers 16 residues. Germline CDR1 is KGHSH and CDR2 is LQKENI. The chain's CDR3 is CASSPPGTTPLVEQYF. In DNA, the CDR3 is TGTGCCAGCTCACCACCCGGGACTACCCCCCTGGTAGAGCAGTACTTC.

This chain joins TRBV3-1 (or the pseudogene TRBV3-2) and TRBJ2-1; D may be TRBD1 (6 bases). This CDR3 spans 12 amino acids. Germline-derived CDR1 and CDR2 are LGHDT and YNNKEL (reference sequence). Trimming took off 6 bases at V and 7 bases at J, with 10 bases between the two ends. Here the CDR3 DNA reads TGTGCCAGCAGGTCCAGGGGAAATGAGCAGTTCTTC. It codes for CASRSRGNEQFF.

This sequence joins TRBV7-2 and TRBJ2-1; D remains ambiguous. The CDR3 spans 15 residues. Germline values: CDR1 SGHTA, CDR2 FQGNSA. Trimming pared 4 bases from V and 3 bases from J, leaving 13 bases between. Here the CDR3 DNA reads TGTGCCAGCAGCTACCGGAGCGAGAACTACAATGAGCAGTTCTTC. Amino acid sequence: CASSYRSENYNEQFF.

The V call is TRBV3-1 (or the pseudogene TRBV3-2), the J call TRBJ1-2; D perhaps matches TRBD1 (6 bases). The CDR3 has 13 amino acids. With 1 base removed from V and 3 bases from J, the gap between germline ends came to 6 bases. The germline gives CDR1 LGHDT, CDR2 YNNKEL (reference sequence). CDR3 sequence (DNA): TGTGCCAGCAGCCAAGGGACAGACTATGGCTACACCTTC. This sequence encodes CASSQGTDYGYTF.

This clone has only one observation. The chain has TRBV3-1 (or the pseudogene TRBV3-2) and TRBJ2-5, with 9 nucleotides matching TRBD1. Trimming took 4 bases from V and 5 from J; bases not matched to a gene: 2. Germline-derived CDR1 and CDR2 are LGHDT and YNNKEL (reference sequence). CDR3 length: 13 residues. The CDR3 sequence is CASSRDRGETQYF. The CDR3 nucleotides are TGTGCCAGCAGCCGAGACAGGGGGGAGACCCAGTACTTC.

J is TRBJ1-1 and V is TRBV27; 7 nucleotides line up with TRBD1. J lost 1 base, V lost 8 bases, and 4 bases had no gene match. The CDR3 is 13 amino acids. Per germline, CDR1 MNHEY and CDR2 SMNVEV (reference sequence). The CDR3 DNA follows: TGTGCCAGCGGAGCAGGGGGGAACACTGAAGCTTTCTTT. Its protein is CASGAGGNTEAFF.

V is TRBV27 and J is TRBJ2-5, with 7 positions matching TRBD1. The CDR3 consists of 13 residues. Germline-derived CDR1 and CDR2 are MNHEY and SMNVEV (reference sequence). Trimming removed 6 bases from V and 4 bases from J; junction bases left unmatched: 5. Here the CDR3 reads CASRTGVAETQYF. The CDR3 coding sequence is TGTGCCAGCAGAACAGGGGTCGCAGAGACCCAGTACTTC.

The rearrangement joins TRBV10-1 to TRBJ2-1; 13 positions agree with TRBD2. The length of the CDR3 is 16 residues. V gave up 4 bases and J gave up 4 bases; unmatched junction bases: 4. Germline CDR1 reads WNHNN; CDR2 reads SYGVQD (reference sequence). Written as DNA, the CDR3 is TGCGCCAGCAGTGCAGGGACTAGCGGGATTTACAATGAGCAGTTCTTC. The encoded protein is CASSAGTSGIYNEQFF.

V and J are TRBV21-1 and TRBJ1-4; the table's D call, TRBD1, has no DNA check behind it. TRBV21-1 represents a pseudogene. There are 13 residues in the CDR3. The CDR3: CASPGTSNEKLFF. The CDR3 coding sequence is TGTGCCAGCCCGGGGACAAGTAATGAAAAACTGTTTTTT.

V gene TRBV5-1 combines with J gene TRBJ1-4, with 9 positions matching TRBD1. After removal of 4 bases from V and 6 bases from J, the junction contained 10 bases not matched to a gene. Per the germline V gene, CDR1 is SGHRS and CDR2 is YFSETQ. The CDR3 loop spans 16 amino acids. CDR3 sequence: CASSATPGQGYEKLFF. DNA for the CDR3: TGCGCCAGCAGCGCAACACCGGGACAGGGTTATGAAAAACTGTTTTTT. The whole variable domain, filled in from reference TRBV5-1 and TRBJ1-4, reads KAGVTQTPRYLIKTRGQQVTLSCSPISGHRSVSWYQQTPGQGLQFLFEYFSETQRNKGNFPGRFSGRQFSNSRSEMNVSTLELGDSALYLCASSATPGQGYEKLFFGSGTQLSVL.

J is TRBJ2-1 and V is TRBV7-2, with 14 bases that match TRBD2. The CDR3 spans 18 residues. CDR1 and CDR2 from the germline V gene are SGHTA and FQGNSA. V shed 3 bases, J shed 2 bases, and the junction held 6 bases outside the gene matches. The CDR3 protein is CASSFRPGLAGAYNEQFF. In DNA form, the CDR3 reads TGTGCCAGCAGCTTTCGACCGGGACTAGCGGGGGCCTACAATGAGCAGTTCTTC.

The chain has TRBV29-1 and TRBJ2-7; a possible D gene is TRBD2 (6 bases). Trimming shortened V by 3 bases and J by 3 bases, and 12 bases separated the two germline ends. The germline CDR1 and CDR2 sequences are SQVTM and ANQGSEA. This CDR3 comprises 13 residues. The DNA for the CDR3 is TGCAGCGTTGAGGGGGGAGAGCTCTACGAGCAGTACTTC. It yields the protein CSVEGGELYEQYF.

The chain recombines TRBV10-3 with TRBJ2-2, with D perhaps TRBD1 (6 bases). Germline V gene data show CDR1 as ENHRY and CDR2 as SYGVKD. Trimming removed 6 bases at V and 2 bases at J, with 13 bases between. CDR3 length: 15 residues. The CDR3 spells CAISERDINTGELFF. The CDR3 DNA sequence: TGTGCCATCAGCGAGAGGGACATCAACACCGGGGAGCTGTTTTTT.

This clone was observed at least ten times. This sample includes further DNA sequences coding for the same CDR3. The genes are TRBV6-5 and TRBJ1-5, with TRBD1 matching over 7 bases. The junction had 6 bases not matched to a gene; V was cut back by 9 bases and J by 4 bases. This CDR3 spans 13 amino acids. Germline assignment: CDR1 MNHEY and CDR2 SVGAGI. CDR3 sequence reads: CASGDSLNQPQHF. DNA for the CDR3: TGTGCCAGTGGGGACAGCTTGAATCAGCCCCAGCATTTT.

This chain connects TRBV3-1 (or the pseudogene TRBV3-2) to TRBJ1-3; no clear D. V shed 2 bases and J shed 8 bases, with 13 bases lying between them. Germline CDR1 LGHDT, CDR2 YNNKEL (reference sequence). There are 14 residues in the CDR3. The CDR3 here is CASSQLLGVHTIYF. Written as DNA, the CDR3 is TGTGCCAGCAGCCAACTTTTGGGAGTACACACCATATATTTT.

The chain combines TRBV9 with TRBJ1-1; tentatively, D is TRBD1 (5 bases). The CDR3 extends over 13 amino acids. The V end lost 4 bases, the J end lost 1 base, and 8 bases lay between the germline ends. Germline assignment: CDR1 SGDLS and CDR2 YYNGEE. Here the CDR3 reads CASSSDRNTEAFF. Written as DNA, the CDR3 is TGTGCCAGCAGCTCAGACAGGAACACTGAAGCTTTCTTT.

The rearrangement links TRBV6-6 to TRBJ1-5; 8 bases match TRBD1. Germline loops: CDR1 MNHNY, CDR2 SVGAGI (reference sequence). The CDR3 has 16 amino acids. V was pared by 2 bases and J by 7 bases, with 10 bases of the junction left unmatched. The CDR3: CASSYGQGGEGQPQHF. In DNA, the CDR3 is TGTGCCAGCAGTTACGGACAGGGAGGGGAGGGACAGCCCCAGCATTTT.

The rearrangement links TRBV29-1 to TRBJ2-3; a weak D match, TRBD1 (5 bases). CDR3 size: 11 residues. V gave up 6 bases and J gave up 6 bases, with 10 bases separating them. Looked up from germline, CDR1 is SQVTM and CDR2 is ANQGSEA. The CDR3 bases are TGCAGCGTCAAAGGGGCGGATACGCAGTATTTT. Protein: CSVKGADTQYF.